This T cell receptor beta chain was recovered during a study of memory CD8 T cells in hepatitis C reinfection. The CDR3 extends over 13 amino acids. V lost 3 bases to trimming and J lost 8 bases, with 10 bases between them. CDR1 is MDHEN, CDR2 SYDVKM, per germline. Time point here: late/post reinfection, 12 to 24 weeks after detection. The sorted cells went straight to TCR sequencing with no prior in vitro expansion. A couple of donors provided sorted CD3+ CD8+ CD45RO- naive CD8 T cells at all three reinfection time points. Generated by immunoSEQ multiplex PCR, the TCRdb table keeps only in-frame clones and is missing some. The table has some 44,000 clones, nearly 90% seen once.

The receptor was derived from a man aged 18 to 30 with hepatitis C virus infection. Sequenced sample: naive CD8+ T cells sorted from blood. This sequence joins TRBV28 and TRBJ1-4, with a possible D match to TRBD1 (5 bases). In DNA form, the CDR3 reads TGTGCCAGCAGTTTCAGGGTAGAGGAAAAACTGTTTTTT. Amino acid sequence: CASSFRVEEKLFF. Full variable domain (rest looked up from reference TRBV28 and TRBJ1-4): DVKVTQSSRYLVKRTGEKVFLECVQDMDHENMFWYRQDPGLGLRLIYFSYDVKMKEKGDIPEGYSVSREKKERFSLILESASTNQTSMYLCASSFRVEEKLFFGSGTQLSVL.